The subject of this entry is one TCR beta chain. With V trimmed by 2 bases and J by 0 bases, 0 bases remained unmatched. CDR3 length equals 15 residues. The germline gives CDR1 LNHDA, CDR2 SQIVND (reference sequence). The record originates from a study of control samples from healthy donors and cancer patients. Libraries were prepared by immunoSEQ multiplex PCR; TCRdb keeps only in-frame clonotypes and omits some of them. The sample holds over 75,000 clones, 85% seen once. The clonotype originates from a man aged 25-45 years in good health. Source material: blood. The rearrangement links TRBV19 to TRBJ1-3; 8 bases line up with TRBD1. This chain's CDR3 is CASSIQGASGNTIYF. The CDR3 DNA sequence: TGTGCCAGTAGTATACAGGGGGCCTCTGGAAACACCATATATTTT.